This TCR beta chain was documented in a study of beta chain features in type 1 diabetes (dated by TCRdb to the late 2010s). About the investigation overall: Patients and healthy donors did not differ in mean age, gender distribution, total cell number or subset yield. A total of about 100,000,000 sorted cells were examined across all samples, and RNA yield correlated strongly with the number of cells per subset. The study compared TCRB repertoires of sorted circulating CD4+ T cell subsets between recently diagnosed type 1 diabetes patients and matched healthy donors. Naive and central memory subsets were obtained from all 30 or so donors, but regulatory and stem cell-like memory subsets were isolated from only 8 patients and roughly eight healthy donors. Overall study results and their limits: At VDJ recombination sites, type 1 diabetes patients had fewer insertions and more deleted nucleotides, which implies abnormalities in thymic rearrangement. Because small numbers of individuals were included in the HLA sub-analyses, any influence of HLA type on TCRB rearrangement was left unresolved. Naive, central memory and regulatory TCRB repertoires appeared to be more alike among patients than among healthy donors. In all four CD4+ subsets, TCRB CDR3 length was moderately but significantly shorter in type 1 diabetes patients. Because cDNA rather than genomic DNA was sequenced, highly expressing activated cells could have been over-represented, although no difference in activation and CD3 levels was found between groups. PCR might favor shorter templates, but patient and control samples were amplified and corrected together, so any skew would affect both groups equally.

A single peripheral blood draw of about 116 mL on average was collected from each donor into heparinised tubes. A BD FACSAria II and a panel including CD45RO, CCR7, CD25, CD127, CD95 and CD27 were used to sort naive, central memory, regulatory and stem cell-like memory CD4+ T cells. Every sorted population had a purity above 98%. PBMCs were separated immediately by Lymphoprep density gradient centrifugation and were stained directly, without being cultured. So that batch effects would be minimized, each experiment stained and sorted samples in pairs, pairing one healthy donor with one patient. This clone came up a few times. The target of this receptor is not known. Within one base of it there is no much larger clone, and no base qualities were kept. All of the isolated RNA was reverse transcribed with the High Capacity cDNA Reverse Transcription Kit, so expressed TCRB transcripts were sequenced. Deep immunoSEQ sequencing was applied to naive, central memory and regulatory T cell samples, giving an average of roughly 3.5 million total reads per sample. After sorted cells were lysed in RLT buffer, RNA was extracted with DNase-treated RNeasy Micro or Mini kits, with the choice depending on cell number. To prevent cross-contamination, each cell subset was processed individually, whereas patient and healthy donor samples were processed jointly. Using the immunoSEQ multiplex PCR, TCRB sequences were amplified from cDNA into 87-bp fragments spanning the CDR3 region. The amplicons were sequenced using the Illumina HiSeq platform. The original methods were these. PCR bias was corrected computationally using synthetic template baselines, and reads within Hamming distance 2 were collapsed, with unmergeable singletons discarded. Reads were aligned against IMGT to assign V, D and J genes, CDR3 length and insertions or deletions at six rearrangement sites. Within each subset, clonotype counts were normalized to sorted cell number, after which true diversity and Gini coefficients were computed with the tcR R package. The overlap coefficient, calculated on TCRB nucleotide sequences, was used to measure repertoire sharing. As a proxy for the pre-selection repertoire, out-of-frame TCRB sequences from naive cells were analyzed. TCRdb carries this immuneACCESS record with in-frame sequences only. Its versions omit some clonotypes, under half of them owing to an unresolved V gene in the studies checked, with the rest unexplained. The V and J calls and clone size were taken over from that table, and D and trimming were inferred from the DNA. Here the sample has around 500,000 clones; 9.5% to 12% occur a single time. Approximately 0.05% of the sample comes from the top ten.

CDR1 and CDR2 are drawn from the germline V gene: SGHNT, YENEEA. Its CDR3 holds 15 amino acids, cysteine through phenylalanine. The CDR3 DNA has 45 bases and is translated from base 1. Trimming removed 5 bases from V and 2 bases from J; the gene matches leave 3 bases unexplained. The sequenced material came from naive CD4+ T cells from blood. Interpreted using the paper, the cell subset or site label stands for: true naive CD4+ T cells. The receptor was derived from a woman between 18 and 29 years old in good health. In this chain, TRBV11-3 is recombined with TRBJ2-6; 7 nucleotides in the junction match TRBD1. The CDR3 protein sequence reads: CASSRDRAGANVLTF. The DNA sequence reads TGTGCCAGCAGCCGAGACAGGGCTGGGGCCAACGTCCTGACTTTC.